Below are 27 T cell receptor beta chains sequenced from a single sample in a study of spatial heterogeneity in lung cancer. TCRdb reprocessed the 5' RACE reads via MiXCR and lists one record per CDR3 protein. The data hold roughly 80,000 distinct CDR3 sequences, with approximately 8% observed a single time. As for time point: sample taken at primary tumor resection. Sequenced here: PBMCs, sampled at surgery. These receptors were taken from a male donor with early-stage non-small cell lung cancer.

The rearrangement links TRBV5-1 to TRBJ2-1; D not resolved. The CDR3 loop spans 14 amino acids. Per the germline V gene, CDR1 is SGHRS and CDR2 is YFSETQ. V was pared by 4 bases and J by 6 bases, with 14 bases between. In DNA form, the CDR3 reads TGCGCCAGCAGCCAGTACGCAAAGGGCAATGAGCAGTTCTTC. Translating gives CASSQYAKGNEQFF.

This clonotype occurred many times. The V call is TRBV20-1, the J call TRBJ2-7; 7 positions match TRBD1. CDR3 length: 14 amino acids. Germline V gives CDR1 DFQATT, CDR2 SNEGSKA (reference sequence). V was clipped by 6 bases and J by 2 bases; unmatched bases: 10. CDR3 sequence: CSARRGQQPYEQYF. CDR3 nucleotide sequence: TGCAGTGCGCGCCGGGGACAGCAACCCTACGAGCAGTACTTC.

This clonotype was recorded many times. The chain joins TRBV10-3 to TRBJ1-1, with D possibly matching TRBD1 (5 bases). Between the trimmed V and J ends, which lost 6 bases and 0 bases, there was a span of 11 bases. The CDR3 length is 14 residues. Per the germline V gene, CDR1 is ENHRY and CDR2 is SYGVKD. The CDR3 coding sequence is TGTGCCATCAGGGGGACGGAACTGAACACTGAAGCTTTCTTT. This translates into CAIRGTELNTEAFF.

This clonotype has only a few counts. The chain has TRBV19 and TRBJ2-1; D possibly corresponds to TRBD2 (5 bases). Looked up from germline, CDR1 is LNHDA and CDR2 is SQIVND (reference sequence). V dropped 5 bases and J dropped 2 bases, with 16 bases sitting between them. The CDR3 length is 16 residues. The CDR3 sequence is CASSPTADGAYNEQFF. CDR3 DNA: TGTGCCAGTAGTCCGACGGCTGACGGGGCCTACAATGAGCAGTTCTTC.

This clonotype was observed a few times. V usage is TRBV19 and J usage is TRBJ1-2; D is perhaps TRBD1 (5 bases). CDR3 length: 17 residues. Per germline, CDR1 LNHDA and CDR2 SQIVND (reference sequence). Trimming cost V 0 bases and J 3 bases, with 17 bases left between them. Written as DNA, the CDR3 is TGTGCCAGTAGTATAGATCATACGGGGCAGAACGACTATGGCTACACCTTC. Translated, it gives CASSIDHTGQNDYGYTF.

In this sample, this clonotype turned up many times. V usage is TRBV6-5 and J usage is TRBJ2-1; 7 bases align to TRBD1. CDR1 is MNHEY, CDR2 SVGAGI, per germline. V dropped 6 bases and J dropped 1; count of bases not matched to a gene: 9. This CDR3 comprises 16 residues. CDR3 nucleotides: TGTGCCAGCAGCCCCGCCTCACAGGGGTCCTACAATGAGCAGTTCTTC. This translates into CASSPASQGSYNEQFF.

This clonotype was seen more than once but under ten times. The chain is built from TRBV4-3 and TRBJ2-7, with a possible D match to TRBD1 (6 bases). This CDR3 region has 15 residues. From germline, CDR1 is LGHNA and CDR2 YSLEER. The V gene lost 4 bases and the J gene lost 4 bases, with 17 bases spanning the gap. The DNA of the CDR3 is TGCGCCAGCAGCCTTGAGTGGGACATTAGGTACGAGCAGTACTTC. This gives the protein CASSLEWDIRYEQYF.

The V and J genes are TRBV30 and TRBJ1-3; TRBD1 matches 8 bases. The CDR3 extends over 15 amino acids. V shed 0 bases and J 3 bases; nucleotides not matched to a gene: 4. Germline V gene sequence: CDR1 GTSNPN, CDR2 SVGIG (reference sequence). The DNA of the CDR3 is TGTGCCTGGAGTGTCGACAGGGGTGTTGGAAACACCATATATTTT. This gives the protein CAWSVDRGVGNTIYF.

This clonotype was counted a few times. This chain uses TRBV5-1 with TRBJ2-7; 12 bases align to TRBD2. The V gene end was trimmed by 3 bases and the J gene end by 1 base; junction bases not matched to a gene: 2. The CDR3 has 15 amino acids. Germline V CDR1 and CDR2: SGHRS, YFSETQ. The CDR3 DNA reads TGCGCCAGCAGCTCCGGACTAGCGGGATCCTACGAGCAGTACTTC. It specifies CASSSGLAGSYEQYF.

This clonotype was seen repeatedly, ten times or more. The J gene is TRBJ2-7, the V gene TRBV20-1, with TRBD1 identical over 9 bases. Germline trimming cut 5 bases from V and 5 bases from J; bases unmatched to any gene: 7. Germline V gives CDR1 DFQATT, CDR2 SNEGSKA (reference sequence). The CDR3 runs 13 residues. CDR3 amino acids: CSAVTGTGNEQYF. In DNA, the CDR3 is TGCAGTGCTGTTACCGGGACAGGGAACGAGCAGTACTTC.

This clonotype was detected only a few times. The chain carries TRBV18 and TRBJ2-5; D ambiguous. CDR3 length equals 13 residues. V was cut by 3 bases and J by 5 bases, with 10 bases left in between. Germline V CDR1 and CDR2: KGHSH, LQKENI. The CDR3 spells CASSPGLRETQYF. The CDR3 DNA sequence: TGTGCCAGCTCACCGGGGTTACGTGAGACCCAGTACTTC.

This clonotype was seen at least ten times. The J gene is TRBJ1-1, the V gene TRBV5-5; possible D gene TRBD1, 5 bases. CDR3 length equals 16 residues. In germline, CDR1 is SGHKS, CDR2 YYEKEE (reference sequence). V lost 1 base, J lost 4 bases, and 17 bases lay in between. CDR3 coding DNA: TGTGCCAGCAGCTTGAATTTGTCCTGGGGCGTCACTGAAGCTTTCTTT. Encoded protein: CASSLNLSWGVTEAFF.

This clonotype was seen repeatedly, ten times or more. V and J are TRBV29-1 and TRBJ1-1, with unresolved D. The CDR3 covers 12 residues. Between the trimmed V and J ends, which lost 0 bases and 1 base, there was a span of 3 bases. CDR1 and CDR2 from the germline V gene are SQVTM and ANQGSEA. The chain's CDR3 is CSVEEGNTEAFF. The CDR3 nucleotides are TGCAGCGTTGAAGAAGGGAACACTGAAGCTTTCTTT.

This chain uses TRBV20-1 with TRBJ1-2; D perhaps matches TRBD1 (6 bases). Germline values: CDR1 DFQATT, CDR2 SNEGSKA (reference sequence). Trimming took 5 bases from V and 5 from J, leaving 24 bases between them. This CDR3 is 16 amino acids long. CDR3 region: CSAPTSRGVPEYGYTF. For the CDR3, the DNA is TGCAGTGCTCCTACCTCAAGGGGGGTCCCCGAGTATGGCTACACCTTC.

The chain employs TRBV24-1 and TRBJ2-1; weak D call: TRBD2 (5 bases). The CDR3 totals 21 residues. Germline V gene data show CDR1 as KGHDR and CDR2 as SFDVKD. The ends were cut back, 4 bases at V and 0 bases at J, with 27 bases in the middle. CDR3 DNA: TGTGCCACCAGTGAACAATTGGGGAGTAGATTTCCGTTTAGCTCCTACAATGAGCAGTTCTTC. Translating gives CATSEQLGSRFPFSSYNEQFF.

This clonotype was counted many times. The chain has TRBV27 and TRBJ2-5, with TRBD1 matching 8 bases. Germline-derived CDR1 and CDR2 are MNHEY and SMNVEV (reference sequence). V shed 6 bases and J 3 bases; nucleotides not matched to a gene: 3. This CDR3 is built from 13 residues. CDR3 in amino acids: CASRGQAEETQYF. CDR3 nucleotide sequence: TGTGCCAGCAGGGGACAGGCCGAAGAGACCCAGTACTTC.

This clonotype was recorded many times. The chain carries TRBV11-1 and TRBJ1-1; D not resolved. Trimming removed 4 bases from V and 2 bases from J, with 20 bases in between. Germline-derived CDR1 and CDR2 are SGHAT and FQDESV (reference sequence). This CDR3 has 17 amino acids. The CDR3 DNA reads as TGTGCCAGCAGCTATCGTTTCGGACGGAGTACTAACACTGAAGCTTTCTTT. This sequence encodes CASSYRFGRSTNTEAFF. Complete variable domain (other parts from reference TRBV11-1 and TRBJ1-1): EAEVAQSPRYKITEKSQAVAFWCDPISGHATLYWYRQILGQGPELLVQFQDESVVDDSQLPKDRFSAERLKGVDSTLKIQPAELGDSAMYLCASSYRFGRSTNTEAFFGQGTRLTVV.

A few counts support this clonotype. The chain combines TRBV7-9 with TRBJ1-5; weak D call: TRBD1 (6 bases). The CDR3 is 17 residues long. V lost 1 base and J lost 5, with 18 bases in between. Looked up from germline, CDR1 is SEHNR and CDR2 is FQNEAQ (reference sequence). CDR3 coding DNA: TGTGCCAGCAGCTTAGAGCCCACAGGGATGCTTCATCAGCCCCAGCATTTT. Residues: CASSLEPTGMLHQPQHF.

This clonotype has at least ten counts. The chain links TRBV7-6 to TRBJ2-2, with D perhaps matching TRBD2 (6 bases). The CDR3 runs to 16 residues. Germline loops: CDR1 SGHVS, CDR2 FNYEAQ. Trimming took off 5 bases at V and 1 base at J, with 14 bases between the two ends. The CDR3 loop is CASSPLGGQNTGELFF. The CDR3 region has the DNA TGTGCCAGCAGCCCTTTGGGAGGACAGAACACCGGGGAGCTGTTTTTT.

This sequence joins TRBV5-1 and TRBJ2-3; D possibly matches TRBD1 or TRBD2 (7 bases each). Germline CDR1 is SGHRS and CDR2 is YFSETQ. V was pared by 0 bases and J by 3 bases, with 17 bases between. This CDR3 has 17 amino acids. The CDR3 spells CASSLEAGPGGTDTQYF. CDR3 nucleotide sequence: TGCGCCAGCAGCTTGGAAGCGGGACCAGGGGGGACAGATACGCAGTATTTT.

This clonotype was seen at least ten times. The CDR3 loop reads CASSSGTGGGKLFF. CDR3 DNA: TGTGCCAGCAGCTCCGGGACAGGAGGAGGAAAACTGTTTTTT. The rearrangement links TRBV7-9 to TRBJ1-4; 8 bases map to TRBD1. Germline values: CDR1 SEHNR, CDR2 FQNEAQ (reference sequence). This CDR3 contains 14 residues. V trimming: 4 bases; J trimming: 10 bases; junction bases outside the gene matches: 8.

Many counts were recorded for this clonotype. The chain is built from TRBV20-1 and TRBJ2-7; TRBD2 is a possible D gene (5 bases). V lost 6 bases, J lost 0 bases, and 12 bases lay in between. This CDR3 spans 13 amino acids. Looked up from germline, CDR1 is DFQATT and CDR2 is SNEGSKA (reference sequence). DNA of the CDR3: TGCAGTGCGAAGAGGGTGAGCTCCTACGAGCAGTACTTC. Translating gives CSAKRVSSYEQYF.

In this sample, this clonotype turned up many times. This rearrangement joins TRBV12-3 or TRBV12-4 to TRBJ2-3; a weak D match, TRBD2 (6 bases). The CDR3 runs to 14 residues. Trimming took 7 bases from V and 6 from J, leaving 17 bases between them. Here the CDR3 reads CASKPGLSSDTQYF. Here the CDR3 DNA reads TGTGCCAGCAAGCCGGGACTTTCATCTGATACGCAGTATTTT.

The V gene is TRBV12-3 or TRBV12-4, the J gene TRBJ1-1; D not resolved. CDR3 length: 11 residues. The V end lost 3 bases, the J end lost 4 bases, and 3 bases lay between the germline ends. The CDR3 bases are TGTGCCAGCAGTTTTACCACTGAAGCTTTCTTT. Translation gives CASSFTTEAFF.

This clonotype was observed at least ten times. Here the CDR3 reads CASSPRAADEKLFF. DNA for the CDR3: TGTGCCAGCAGCCCGCGGGCAGCGGATGAAAAACTGTTTTTT. The chain is built from TRBV11-2 and TRBJ1-4; the D is unclear. The CDR3 contains 14 residues. The V end lost 5 bases, the J end lost 6 bases, and 13 bases lay between the germline ends. Germline assignment: CDR1 SGHAT and CDR2 FQNNGV.

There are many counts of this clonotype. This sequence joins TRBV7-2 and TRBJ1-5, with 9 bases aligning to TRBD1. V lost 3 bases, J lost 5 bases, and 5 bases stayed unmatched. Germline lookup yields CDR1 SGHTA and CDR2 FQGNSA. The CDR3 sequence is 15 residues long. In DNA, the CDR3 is TGTGCCAGCAGCTTGGGACAGGGAGAGGATCAGCCCCAGCATTTT. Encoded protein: CASSLGQGEDQPQHF.

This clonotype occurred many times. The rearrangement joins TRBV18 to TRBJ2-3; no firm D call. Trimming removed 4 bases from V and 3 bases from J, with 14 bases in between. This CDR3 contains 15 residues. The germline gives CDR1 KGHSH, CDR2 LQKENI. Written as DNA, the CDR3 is TGTGCCAGCTCACACGGGCTTGAAAGAACAGATACGCAGTATTTT. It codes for CASSHGLERTDTQYF.